These 18 T cell receptor beta chains originate from one sample sequenced in a study of patients and donors after allogeneic stem cell transplantation. MiXCR, applied by TCRdb to the RT-PCR reads, yields one record per CDR3 protein. There are about a million distinct CDR3 sequences in the sample; about 20% occur only once, and around 6% lies in the top ten. The specimen sequenced was blood, either unsorted or a sorted T cell fraction (not recorded which). These receptors were collected from a human donor who was either an allogeneic HSCT recipient or a stem cell or donor lymphocyte infusion donor (not recorded which). It is not recorded whose cells these are; they may come from a transplant donor.

In this sample, this clonotype turned up a few times. The CDR3 DNA reads TGCGCCAGCAGCTCGGGGGACAGCAATTTCTATGGCTACACCTTC. Its translation: CASSSGDSNFYGYTF. The gene calls are TRBV5-1 and TRBJ1-2, with 7 positions matching TRBD1. The CDR3 extends over 15 amino acids. Per germline, CDR1 SGHRS and CDR2 YFSETQ. Germline trimming cut 3 bases from V and 4 bases from J; bases unmatched to any gene: 9.

This clonotype came up many times. The chain links TRBV12-3 or TRBV12-4 to TRBJ2-1, with 10 bases matching TRBD2. Trimming at V came to 4 bases and at J to 4 bases, leaving 16 bases not matched to a gene. The CDR3 runs to 19 residues. The CDR3 reads CASSWGGLAARGGYNEQFF. For the CDR3, the DNA is TGTGCCAGCAGTTGGGGAGGACTAGCGGCTCGGGGGGGGTACAATGAGCAGTTCTTC.

There are many counts of this clonotype. The genes are TRBV2 and TRBJ2-7, with 13 bases identical to TRBD2. The length of the CDR3 is 15 residues. V dropped 7 bases and J dropped 2; count of bases not matched to a gene: 5. Germline V gene sequence: CDR1 SNHLY, CDR2 FYNNEI. CDR3 in amino acids: CASKWTSGSTYEQYF. CDR3 nucleotide sequence: TGTGCCAGCAAATGGACTAGCGGGAGTACCTACGAGCAGTACTTC.

This clonotype was counted between two and nine times. This chain joins TRBV10-3 and TRBJ2-1, with D tentatively TRBD1 (5 bases). CDR1 ENHRY and CDR2 SYGVKD come from the germline V gene. The CDR3 has 15 amino acids. Trimming removed 5 bases at V and 3 bases at J, with 14 bases between. The CDR3 loop is CAISSQGQGYNEQFF. As DNA, the CDR3 is TGTGCCATCAGTTCCCAGGGCCAGGGCTACAATGAGCAGTTCTTC.

This clonotype was counted between two and nine times. The V call is TRBV20-1, the J call TRBJ1-2, with 7 bases aligning to TRBD1. Unmatched junction bases numbered 7, after V lost 6 bases and J lost 6 bases. There are 12 residues in the CDR3. Germline V lookup: CDR1 DFQATT, CDR2 SNEGSKA (reference sequence). For the CDR3, the DNA is TGCAGTGCCAGGACAGGACGGGATGGCTACACCTTC. Its translation: CSARTGRDGYTF.

V and J are TRBV20-1 and TRBJ1-5; D gene uncertain. The germline CDR1 and CDR2 sequences are DFQATT and SNEGSKA (reference sequence). Trimming took off 6 bases at V and 2 bases at J, with 17 bases between the two ends. The CDR3 is 15 residues long. CDR3 bases: TGCAGTGCCCCCCGCGAGCAAAAAGGCAATCAGCCCCAGCATTTT. It specifies CSAPREQKGNQPQHF.

This sequence joins TRBV27 and TRBJ2-5; the D gene is possibly TRBD2 (6 bases). The CDR3 is made up of 14 amino acids. Germline assignment: CDR1 MNHEY and CDR2 SMNVEV (reference sequence). Deletions cut 6 bases from V and 5 bases from J, with 16 bases between. The CDR3 is CASSGGAGRETQYF. The DNA of the CDR3 is TGTGCCAGCAGCGGAGGGGCGGGGCGGGAGACCCAGTACTTC.

This chain connects TRBV4-2 to TRBJ2-6; TRBD1 might be the D (5 bases). Trimming removed 5 bases at V and 4 bases at J, with 12 bases between. Per germline, CDR1 LGHNA and CDR2 YNFKEQ. The CDR3 sequence is 15 residues long. The DNA for the CDR3 is TGTGCCAGCAGCGTGGACATAGCCGGGGCCAACGTCCTGACTTTC. This codes for CASSVDIAGANVLTF.

The chain is built from TRBV7-2 and TRBJ1-2, with D maybe TRBD1 (6 bases). Germline lookup yields CDR1 SGHTA and CDR2 FQGNSA. This CDR3 is 15 amino acids long. Deletions cut 5 bases from V and 5 bases from J, with 18 bases between. The CDR3 protein is CASSRPHRDGYGYTF. The DNA for the CDR3 is TGTGCCAGCAGCCGACCCCACAGGGACGGATATGGCTACACCTTC.

This clonotype showed up just a few times. The rearrangement links TRBV15 to TRBJ1-3, with TRBD1 matching 8 bases. This CDR3 has 17 amino acids. V lost 1 base to trimming and J lost 2 bases; unmatched junction nucleotides: 7. Germline CDR1 and CDR2: LNHNV and YYDKDF (reference sequence). The CDR3 DNA is TGTGCCACCAGCAGAGCGGGTGACAGGGGAACTGGAAACACCATATATTTT. Translated, it gives CATSRAGDRGTGNTIYF.

There are a few counts of this clonotype. The chain links TRBV9 to TRBJ2-2, with D possibly TRBD1 on 5 matching bases. The CDR3 loop spans 16 amino acids. V gave up 0 bases and J gave up 1 base, with 10 bases separating them. The V gene's germline CDR1 is SGDLS and CDR2 YYNGEE. In DNA, the CDR3 is TGTGCCAGCAGCGTAGAAGGGGCGATGAACACCGGGGAGCTGTTTTTT. Encoded protein: CASSVEGAMNTGELFF. Full variable domain (rest looked up from reference TRBV9 and TRBJ2-2): DSGVTQTPKHLITATGQRVTLRCSPRSGDLSVYWYQQSLDQGLQFLIQYYNGEERAKGNILERFSAQQFPDLHSELNLSSLELGDSALYFCASSVEGAMNTGELFFGEGSRLTVL.

This clonotype was seen only a few times. The chain carries TRBV12-3 or TRBV12-4 and TRBJ2-7; a weak D match, TRBD1 (6 bases). The CDR3 has 12 amino acids. Trimming left V 6 bases short and J 6 bases short, with 12 bases between. The CDR3 sequence is CASRITGSEQYF. The CDR3 DNA reads as TGTGCCAGCAGGATAACAGGGAGCGAGCAGTACTTC.

The genes are TRBV7-8 and TRBJ2-7; TRBD2 matches at 10 bases. From germline, CDR1 is SGHVS and CDR2 FQNEAQ. After removal of 2 bases from V and 7 bases from J, the junction contained 11 bases not matched to a gene. The CDR3 is made up of 16 amino acids. The CDR3 bases are TGTGCCAGCAGCTTAAGTCAGGCTAGCGGGAGAAGGGAGCAGTACTTC. Its protein product is CASSLSQASGRREQYF.

This chain's CDR3 is CATSDPRGGDQPQHF. The CDR3 DNA is TGTGCCACCAGTGATCCCCGGGGAGGGGATCAGCCCCAGCATTTT. The genes are TRBV24-1 and TRBJ1-5; the D gene is possibly TRBD1 (5 bases). The germline V gene has CDR1 KGHDR and CDR2 SFDVKD. V lost 3 bases and J lost 5, with 13 bases in between. The CDR3 runs to 15 residues.

Only a few counts were recorded for this clonotype. The chain links TRBV9 to TRBJ2-3; D is ambiguous. V lost 1 base to trimming and J lost 0 bases, with 9 bases between them. This CDR3 has 15 amino acids. Germline CDR1 and CDR2: SGDLS and YYNGEE. The CDR3 coding sequence is TGTGCCAGCAGCGTATCGCGAGCTAGCACAGATACGCAGTATTTT. Translation: CASSVSRASTDTQYF.

The chain joins TRBV11-2 to TRBJ2-1, with a tentative D call TRBD1 (6 bases). CDR1 and CDR2 (germline): SGHAT, FQNNGV. The ends were cut back, 5 bases at V and 1 base at J, with 9 bases in the middle. This CDR3 is built from 14 residues. The CDR3 DNA sequence: TGTGCCAGCAGCGCCGACAGGTCCTACAATGAGCAGTTCTTC. The encoded protein is CASSADRSYNEQFF.

The count of this clonotype is one. The chain combines TRBV2 with TRBJ1-4, with D perhaps matching TRBD1 (6 bases). V lost 7 bases and J 8 bases, leaving 17 bases between the germline ends. The V gene's germline CDR1 is SNHLY and CDR2 FYNNEI. The CDR3 extends over 14 amino acids. The CDR3 coding sequence is TGTGCCAGCACCGAAGCCAGGGGAACAGAAAAACTGTTTTTT. Protein sequence: CASTEARGTEKLFF.

The sample holds a few counts of this clonotype. The genes are TRBV7-2 and TRBJ2-7; D gene uncertain. Trimming removed 2 bases from V and 0 bases from J, with 11 bases in between. The CDR3 covers 15 residues. CDR1 and CDR2 (germline): SGHTA, FQGNSA. In nucleotides, the CDR3 is TGTGCCAGCAGCTTAATCCAGGCGAGCTCCTACGAGCAGTACTTC. Translation: CASSLIQASSYEQYF.